These 32 T cell receptor beta chains came from one sample sequenced in a study of cytomegalovirus exposure and HLA in healthy donors. Researchers ran the PCR with 60 Vbeta and 13 Jbeta primers. Using immunoSEQ multiplex PCR, the repertoire was profiled, and TCRdb retains in-frame clones only, with some absent. The sample records 30,000 to 45,000 clones, 75% to 85% being singletons. Sequenced sample: PBMCs. The source is a woman aged 40 to 49 in good health and CMV-seronegative.

J is TRBJ1-4 and V is TRBV28, with 7 positions matching TRBD1. The CDR3 consists of 13 residues. The V gene end was trimmed by 2 bases and the J gene end by 8 bases; junction bases not matched to a gene: 2. Germline-derived CDR1 and CDR2 are MDHEN and SYDVKM. The CDR3 DNA reads TGTGCCAGCAGTTTAGGGACAGCCGAAAAACTGTTTTTT. It specifies CASSLGTAEKLFF.

The rearrangement joins TRBV28 to TRBJ1-4; weak D call: TRBD1 (5 bases). The CDR3 covers 14 residues. The germline V gene has CDR1 MDHEN and CDR2 SYDVKM. Between the trimmed V and J ends, which lost 6 bases and 2 bases, there was a span of 10 bases. DNA of the CDR3: TGTGCCAGCAGGACGGAGGGGACTAATGAAAAACTGTTTTTT. This encodes CASRTEGTNEKLFF.

The J gene is TRBJ1-2, the V gene TRBV9; 11 bases are a match to TRBD1. Germline values: CDR1 SGDLS, CDR2 YYNGEE. This CDR3 is 16 amino acids long. J gave up 8 bases and V 4 bases, and 13 bases lay outside the gene matches. The CDR3 nucleotides read TGTGCCAGCAGCCCCCGTAACACCCGGACAGGGGGCGGCTACACCTTC. Its protein is CASSPRNTRTGGGYTF.

This clone was observed a single time. CDR3 DNA: TGTGCCAGCAGACTTGACAGACTTAACACCGGGGAGCTGTTTTTT. It specifies CASRLDRLNTGELFF. The rearrangement uses TRBV6-5 and TRBJ2-2, with D perhaps matching TRBD1 (5 bases). Germline CDR1 and CDR2: MNHEY and SVGAGI. The V gene lost 6 bases and the J gene lost 2 bases, with 13 bases spanning the gap. The CDR3 length is 15 residues.

The chain carries TRBV6-1 and TRBJ1-1; D might be TRBD1 (6 bases). This CDR3 is built from 15 residues. CDR1 MNHNS and CDR2 SASEGT come from the germline V gene. V lost 4 bases to trimming and J lost 8 bases, with 20 bases between them. The CDR3 DNA sequence: TGTGCCAGCAGTGCCAGTACCCCGACAGGACGGGAAGCTTTCTTT. It encodes CASSASTPTGREAFF.

This chain links TRBV18 with TRBJ1-1; 9 bases match TRBD1. Losses at the gene ends were 5 bases for V and 5 bases for J; bases not matched to a gene: 6. CDR1 is KGHSH, CDR2 LQKENI, per germline. The CDR3 totals 14 residues. This CDR3 is CASSSDRGETEAFF. The CDR3 coding sequence is TGTGCCAGCTCATCGGACAGGGGAGAAACTGAAGCTTTCTTT.

The J gene is TRBJ2-7, the V gene TRBV11-1, with D perhaps TRBD1 (6 bases). V was pared by 2 bases and J by 3 bases, with 17 bases between. Germline CDR1 reads SGHAT; CDR2 reads FQDESV (reference sequence). This CDR3 has 16 residues. The CDR3 is CASSLIRGAAVYEQYF. As DNA, the CDR3 is TGTGCCAGCAGCTTAATCAGGGGCGCTGCCGTCTACGAGCAGTACTTC.

The genes are TRBV4-3 and TRBJ1-2, with 7 nucleotides matching TRBD1. V trimming: 4 bases; J trimming: 2 bases; junction bases outside the gene matches: 10. In germline, CDR1 is LGHNA, CDR2 YSLEER. The CDR3 sequence is 16 residues long. CDR3 region: CASSLGGTALNYGYTF. The CDR3 coding sequence is TGCGCCAGCAGCCTCGGCGGGACAGCTTTAAACTATGGCTACACCTTC.

The gene calls are TRBV9 and TRBJ2-1; maybe TRBD2 (6 bases). V was cut by 4 bases and J by 3 bases, with 11 bases left in between. CDR3 size: 14 residues. Germline V gene lookup returns CDR1 SGDLS and CDR2 YYNGEE. The CDR3 coding sequence is TGTGCCAGCAGCCCGGGGGTCCTCTACAATGAGCAGTTCTTC. This codes for CASSPGVLYNEQFF.

This clone was recorded once. The rearrangement uses TRBV10-1 and TRBJ2-7, with D perhaps TRBD1 (5 bases). V lost 5 bases to trimming and J lost 5 bases, with 13 bases between them. This CDR3 has 13 residues. In germline, CDR1 is WNHNN, CDR2 SYGVQD (reference sequence). CDR3 loop: CASSSQGIHEQYV. The CDR3, as DNA: TGCGCCAGCAGTAGTCAGGGTATCCACGAGCAGTACGTC.

This chain uses TRBV6-1 with TRBJ2-1; TRBD1 agrees at 10 bases. The germline CDR1 and CDR2 sequences are MNHNS and SASEGT. The CDR3 has 16 residues. V trimming: 4 bases; J trimming: 2 bases; junction bases outside the gene matches: 5. The CDR3 spells CASSARQGAAYNEQFF. The DNA for the CDR3 is TGTGCCAGCAGTGCCCGACAGGGGGCTGCCTACAATGAGCAGTTCTTC.

The chain links TRBV11-1 to TRBJ1-6; the D is unclear. From germline, CDR1 is SGHAT and CDR2 FQDESV (reference sequence). V lost 3 bases, J lost 7 bases, and 7 bases lay in between. This CDR3 has 13 amino acids. CDR3 amino acids: CASSFPGNSPLHF. The CDR3 DNA is TGTGCCAGCAGCTTTCCGGGAAATTCACCCCTCCACTTT.

The V gene is TRBV28, the J gene TRBJ2-7; 11 bases agree with TRBD2. V was pared by 8 bases and J by 7 bases, with 4 bases of the junction left unmatched. Germline loops: CDR1 MDHEN, CDR2 SYDVKM. This CDR3 has 12 residues. The CDR3 bases are TGTGCCAGCTCCCGACTAGCGGGGGAGCAGTACGTC. Its translation: CASSRLAGEQYV.

This chain connects TRBV4-3 to TRBJ1-2; no reliable D call. Germline V CDR1 and CDR2: LGHNA, YSLEER. The V end was cut by 1 base, the J end by 3 bases, with 9 bases between. The CDR3 covers 14 residues. CDR3: CASSQAPGYYGYTF. The DNA for the CDR3 is TGCGCCAGCAGCCAAGCCCCGGGATACTATGGCTACACCTTC.

The chain joins TRBV4-3 to TRBJ2-7; D possibly corresponds to TRBD1 (5 bases). The V end was cut by 0 bases, the J end by 7 bases, with 10 bases between. This CDR3 is built from 13 residues. Germline V gene sequence: CDR1 LGHNA, CDR2 YSLEER. In DNA form, the CDR3 reads TGCGCCAGCAGCCAAGAAAGGGGTTGGGAGCAGTACTTC. Protein sequence: CASSQERGWEQYF.

The chain combines TRBV6-1 with TRBJ2-2, with D unclear. This CDR3 contains 13 residues. V dropped 6 bases and J dropped 0 bases, with 5 bases sitting between them. Germline V gene sequence: CDR1 MNHNS, CDR2 SASEGT. The CDR3 sequence: CASRHSNTGELFF. The CDR3, as DNA: TGTGCCAGCAGACATTCGAACACCGGGGAGCTGTTTTTT.

V and J are TRBV5-6 and TRBJ2-5; tentatively, D is TRBD2 (6 bases). There are 15 residues in the CDR3. V was clipped by 0 bases and J by 6 bases, with 15 bases between them. Germline values: CDR1 SGHDT, CDR2 YYEEEE. CDR3 DNA: TGTGCCAGCAGCTTGGGGGACTCCCGGGCGAAGACCCAGTACTTC. Its translation: CASSLGDSRAKTQYF.

The chain couples TRBV6-5 to TRBJ1-4; D gene ambiguous. The CDR3 has 11 residues. V lost 6 bases, J lost 8 bases, and 7 bases lay in between. CDR1 MNHEY and CDR2 SVGAGI come from the germline V gene. The CDR3: CASSHGEKLFF. For the CDR3, the DNA is TGTGCCAGCAGCCACGGGGAAAAACTGTTTTTT.

In its sample, this clone was seen a few times. The V call is TRBV25-1, the J call TRBJ1-4, with a tentative D call TRBD1 (5 bases). This CDR3 comprises 14 residues. V was cut by 2 bases and J by 8 bases, with 12 bases left in between. The V gene's germline CDR1 is MGHDK and CDR2 SYGVNS. The CDR3: CASSERRRGEKLFF. CDR3 sequence (DNA): TGTGCCAGCAGTGAAAGGAGAAGGGGCGAAAAACTGTTTTTT.

This chain links TRBV7-8 with TRBJ1-1, with 7 positions matching TRBD1. The germline V gene encodes CDR1 SGHVS and CDR2 FQNEAQ. Trimming removed 3 bases from V and 4 bases from J; junction bases left unmatched: 5. The CDR3 is made up of 14 amino acids. The CDR3 reads CASSFRQGVTEAFF. The CDR3 nucleotides are TGTGCCAGCAGCTTCCGGCAGGGGGTCACTGAAGCTTTCTTT.

The chain recombines TRBV28 with TRBJ1-1, with D possibly TRBD1 on 6 matching bases. The CDR3 has 14 amino acids. V dropped 3 bases and J dropped 4 bases, with 12 bases sitting between them. Germline lookup yields CDR1 MDHEN and CDR2 SYDVKM. CDR3 in DNA: TGTGCCAGCAGTTTGGGCAGGGGTGGCACTGAAGCTTTCTTT. Its protein product is CASSLGRGGTEAFF.

The chain carries TRBV11-2 and TRBJ2-5; possible D gene TRBD1, 6 bases. Germline lookup yields CDR1 SGHAT and CDR2 FQNNGV. The ends were cut back, 6 bases at V and 4 bases at J, with 12 bases in the middle. The CDR3 spans 13 residues. CDR3 residues: CASSFTGRETQYF. DNA for the CDR3: TGTGCCAGCAGTTTTACAGGGAGAGAGACCCAGTACTTC.

The rearrangement links TRBV25-1 to TRBJ2-1, with D tentatively TRBD1 (6 bases). CDR1 MGHDK and CDR2 SYGVNS come from the germline V gene. The CDR3 sequence is 16 residues long. V was pared by 4 bases and J by 5 bases, with 18 bases between. Written as DNA, the CDR3 is TGTGCCAGCAGTGGAGGCCGTAAAGGGGACAACAATGAGCAGTTCTTC. Encoded protein: CASSGGRKGDNNEQFF.

The V gene is TRBV2, the J gene TRBJ2-3; 8 positions agree with TRBD1. The germline V gene encodes CDR1 SNHLY and CDR2 FYNNEI. The CDR3 loop spans 14 amino acids. With V trimmed by 5 bases and J by 6 bases, 7 bases remained unmatched. CDR3 in amino acids: CASSNLRGQDTQYF. The CDR3 nucleotides are TGTGCCAGCAGTAACCTCAGGGGGCAGGATACGCAGTATTTT.

The chain uses TRBV5-4 and TRBJ2-7; 9 bases match TRBD1. From germline, CDR1 is SGHNT and CDR2 YYREEE (reference sequence). This CDR3 comprises 14 residues. The V and J ends lost 0 bases and 5 bases, in that order; junction bases with no gene match: 3. The CDR3 loop reads CASSLGDRANEQYF. Written as DNA, the CDR3 is TGTGCCAGCAGCTTGGGGGACAGGGCAAACGAGCAGTACTTC.

The chain joins TRBV2 to TRBJ1-3, with 7 bases identical to TRBD1. The CDR3 runs 14 residues. The ends lost 4 bases at V and 4 bases at J; junction bases unmatched: 4. CDR1 SNHLY and CDR2 FYNNEI come from the germline V gene. The CDR3, as DNA: TGTGCCAGCAGTGGGGACAGTTGGGGAAACACCATATATTTT. It is translated as CASSGDSWGNTIYF.

The chain recombines TRBV9 with TRBJ2-1; TRBD1 matches 8 bases. V was pared by 0 bases and J by 7 bases, with 9 bases of the junction left unmatched. Germline V gene sequence: CDR1 SGDLS, CDR2 YYNGEE. The length of the CDR3 is 16 residues. CDR3 in DNA: TGTGCCAGCAGCGTAGTTGCCCAGGGGGCGCAAAATGAGCAGTTCTTC. Protein product: CASSVVAQGAQNEQFF.

The V gene is TRBV6-1, the J gene TRBJ1-1; D gene ambiguous. V dropped 1 base and J dropped 2 bases, with 11 bases sitting between them. The CDR3 length is 15 residues. Germline CDR1 MNHNS, CDR2 SASEGT. CDR3 coding DNA: TGTGCCAGCAGTGAAGGGCAGTACCCTAACACTGAAGCTTTCTTT. It encodes CASSEGQYPNTEAFF.

This clone was seen only a few times. J is TRBJ1-2 and V is TRBV6-5, with TRBD1 identical over 7 bases. V lost 0 bases to trimming and J lost 6 bases; unmatched junction nucleotides: 1. CDR3 length: 13 amino acids. Germline V gene lookup returns CDR1 MNHEY and CDR2 SVGAGI. CDR3 loop: CASSYSGTDGYTF. CDR3 sequence (DNA): TGTGCCAGCAGTTACTCAGGGACAGATGGCTACACCTTC.

The chain combines TRBV2 with TRBJ1-2; 9 nucleotides agree with TRBD1. CDR3 length equals 15 residues. V shed 0 bases, J shed 10 bases, and the junction held 9 bases outside the gene matches. Germline V gene data show CDR1 as SNHLY and CDR2 as FYNNEI. The CDR3 bases are TGTGCCAGCAGTGAAGCGTGGTGGGACAGGGATTCCTACACCTTC. It translates to CASSEAWWDRDSYTF.

This clone appeared a few times. The chain has TRBV9 and TRBJ1-4; 7 nucleotides line up with TRBD1. The V and J ends lost 4 bases and 5 bases, in that order; junction bases with no gene match: 8. This CDR3 has 15 amino acids. Germline assignment: CDR1 SGDLS and CDR2 YYNGEE. The CDR3 nucleotides read TGTGCCAGCAGCCCTGGGACAGTCACGAATGAAAAACTGTTTTTT. As protein: CASSPGTVTNEKLFF.

The chain recombines TRBV11-2 with TRBJ1-1, with 8 nucleotides matching TRBD1. The CDR3 loop spans 16 amino acids. V lost 2 bases and J lost 1; bases outside the gene matches: 6. In germline, CDR1 is SGHAT, CDR2 FQNNGV. The CDR3 spells CASSLSTGVRNTEAFF. The CDR3 DNA follows: TGTGCCAGCAGCTTATCGACAGGGGTACGGAACACTGAAGCTTTCTTT.